Given below is one TCR beta chain in context. This CDR3 has 11 amino acids. Unmatched junction bases numbered 0, after V lost 7 bases and J lost 3 bases. Germline values: CDR1 SQVTM, CDR2 ANQGSEA. The repertoire was sequenced with immunoSEQ multiplex PCR; TCRdb's copy has only in-frame clones and lacks some. The sample comprises hundreds of thousands of clones, around 78% of which are singletons, and around 2% rests with the top ten. This specimen belongs to a study of shared clonotypes between healthy human individuals. The specimen sequenced was memory CD4+ T cells sorted from blood. Subset denoted: CD45RA-negative fraction. The gene calls are TRBV29-1 and TRBJ2-1, with 7 bases fitting TRBD2. The TCR originated in a woman aged 25 to 39 in good health. This chain's CDR3 is CSGGGYNEQFF. As DNA, the CDR3 is TGCAGCGGGGGGGGCTACAATGAGCAGTTCTTC.